The clone carrying this TCR beta chain was seen more than once but under ten times. Its target is not known. The gene symbols are mouse symbols. With the read ending 4 residues before the CDR3 end, the germline J gene is used to fill in that end. RNA was isolated and reverse transcribed to cDNA, the sequencing template. The method was immunoSEQ multiplex PCR; TCRdb's version includes in-frame clones alone and lacks a portion of them. The sample presents over 100,000 clones, none singletons. This specimen belongs to a study of CD8+ T cells in alopecia areata. The study, taken as a whole, reports: Clonality was higher in lesional than normal scalp, especially in alopecia totalis/universalis. Tissue-resident alphabeta T cells belonging to normal skin likewise get sequenced within scalp specimens.

V was trimmed by 5 bases and J by 3 bases, leaving 5 bases between them. Per germline, CDR1 NSHNY and CDR2 SYGAGN. CDR3 size: 11 residues. The J gene is TRBJ1-1, the V gene TRBV13-1, with D unresolved. The origin of this receptor is a C3H/HeJ mouse with alopecia areata. The strain is characterized by the MHC haplotype H2-k. The source material was lesional skin. This CDR3 is CASRWDTEVFF. The covered CDR3 bases are TGTGCCAGCAGATGGGACACA.